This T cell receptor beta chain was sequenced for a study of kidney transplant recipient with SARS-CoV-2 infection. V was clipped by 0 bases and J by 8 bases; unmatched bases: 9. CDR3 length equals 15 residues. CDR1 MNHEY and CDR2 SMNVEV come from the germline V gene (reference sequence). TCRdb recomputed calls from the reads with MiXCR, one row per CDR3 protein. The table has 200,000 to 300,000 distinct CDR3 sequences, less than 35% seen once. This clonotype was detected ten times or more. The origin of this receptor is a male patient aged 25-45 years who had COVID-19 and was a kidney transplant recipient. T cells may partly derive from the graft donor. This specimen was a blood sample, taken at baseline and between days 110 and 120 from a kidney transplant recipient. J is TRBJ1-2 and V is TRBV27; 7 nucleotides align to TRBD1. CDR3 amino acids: CASSLSNRGRGGYTF. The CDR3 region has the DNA TGTGCCAGCAGTTTATCCAACAGGGGTCGTGGCGGCTACACCTTC.